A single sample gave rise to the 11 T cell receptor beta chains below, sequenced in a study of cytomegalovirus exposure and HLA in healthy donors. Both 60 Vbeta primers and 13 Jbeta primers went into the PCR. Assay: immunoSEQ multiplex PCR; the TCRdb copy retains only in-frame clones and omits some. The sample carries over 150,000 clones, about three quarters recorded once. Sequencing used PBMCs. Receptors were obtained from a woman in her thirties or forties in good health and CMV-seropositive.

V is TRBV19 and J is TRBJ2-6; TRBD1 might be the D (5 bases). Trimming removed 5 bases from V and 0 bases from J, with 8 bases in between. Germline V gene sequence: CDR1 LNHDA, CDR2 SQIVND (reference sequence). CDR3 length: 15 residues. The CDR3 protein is CASSADSSGANVLTF. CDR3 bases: TGTGCCAGTAGTGCCGACAGCTCTGGGGCCAACGTCCTGACTTTC.

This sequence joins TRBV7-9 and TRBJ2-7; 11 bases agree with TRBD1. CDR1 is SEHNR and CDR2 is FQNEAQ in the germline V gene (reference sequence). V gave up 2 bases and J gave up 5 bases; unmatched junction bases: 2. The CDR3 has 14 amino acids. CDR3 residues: CASSLRTGGNEQYF. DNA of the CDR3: TGTGCCAGCAGCTTAAGGACAGGGGGCAACGAGCAGTACTTC.

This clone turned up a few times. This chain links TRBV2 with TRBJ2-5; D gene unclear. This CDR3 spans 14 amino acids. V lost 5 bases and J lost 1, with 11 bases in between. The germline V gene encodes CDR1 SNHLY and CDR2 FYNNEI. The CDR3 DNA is TGTGCCAGCAGTTTGACATTGAGCCAAGAGACCCAGTACTTC. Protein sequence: CASSLTLSQETQYF.

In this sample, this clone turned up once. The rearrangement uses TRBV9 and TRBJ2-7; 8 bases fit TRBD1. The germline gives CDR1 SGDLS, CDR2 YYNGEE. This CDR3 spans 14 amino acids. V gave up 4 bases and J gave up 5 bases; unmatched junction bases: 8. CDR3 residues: CASSPRTGPHEQYF. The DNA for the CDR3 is TGTGCCAGCAGCCCTAGGACAGGGCCCCACGAGCAGTACTTC. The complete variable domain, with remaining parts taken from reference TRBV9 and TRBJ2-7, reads DSGVTQTPKHLITATGQRVTLRCSPRSGDLSVYWYQQSLDQGLQFLIQYYNGEERAKGNILERFSAQQFPDLHSELNLSSLELGDSALYFCASSPRTGPHEQYFGPGTRLTVT.

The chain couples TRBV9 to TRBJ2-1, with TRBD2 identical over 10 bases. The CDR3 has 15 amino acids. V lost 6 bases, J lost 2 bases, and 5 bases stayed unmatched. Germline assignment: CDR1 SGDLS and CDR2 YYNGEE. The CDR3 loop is CASKEREGPYNEQFF. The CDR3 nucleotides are TGTGCCAGCAAGGAGCGGGAGGGACCCTACAATGAGCAGTTCTTC.

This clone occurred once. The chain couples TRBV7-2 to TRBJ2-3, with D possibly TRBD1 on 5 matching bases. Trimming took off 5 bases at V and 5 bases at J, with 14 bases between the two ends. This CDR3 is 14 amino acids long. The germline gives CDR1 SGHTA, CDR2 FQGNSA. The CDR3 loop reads CASSLSWGLDTQYF. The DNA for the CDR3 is TGTGCCAGCAGCCTATCCTGGGGCTTAGATACGCAGTATTTT.

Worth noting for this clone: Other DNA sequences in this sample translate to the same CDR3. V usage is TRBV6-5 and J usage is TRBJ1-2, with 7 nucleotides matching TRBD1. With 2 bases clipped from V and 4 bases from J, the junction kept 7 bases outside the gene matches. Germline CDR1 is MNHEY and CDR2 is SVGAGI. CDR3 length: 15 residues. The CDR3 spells CASSYTPGGGYGYTF. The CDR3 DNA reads TGTGCCAGCAGTTACACGCCAGGGGGTGGCTATGGCTACACCTTC.

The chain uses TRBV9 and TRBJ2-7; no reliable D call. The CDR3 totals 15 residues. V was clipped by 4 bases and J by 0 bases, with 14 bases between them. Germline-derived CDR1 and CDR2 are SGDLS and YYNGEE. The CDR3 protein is CASSPYDTTSYEQYF. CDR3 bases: TGTGCCAGCAGCCCCTATGACACGACCTCCTACGAGCAGTACTTC.

In DNA form, the CDR3 reads TGTGCCAGCAGCTTCGGGCAGGGTCCTTACAATGAGCAGTTCTTC. This encodes CASSFGQGPYNEQFF. This chain uses TRBV5-6 with TRBJ2-1, with D possibly matching TRBD1 (5 bases). This CDR3 comprises 15 residues. V was clipped by 2 bases and J by 4 bases, with 13 bases between them. The germline CDR1 and CDR2 sequences are SGHDT and YYEEEE. Using reference TRBV5-6 and TRBJ2-1 for the parts outside the CDR3, the full variable domain is DAGVTQSPTHLIKTRGQQVTLRCSPKSGHDTVSWYQQALGQGPQFIFQYYEEEERQRGNFPDRFSGHQFPNYSSELNVNALLLGDSALYLCASSFGQGPYNEQFFGPGTRLTVL.

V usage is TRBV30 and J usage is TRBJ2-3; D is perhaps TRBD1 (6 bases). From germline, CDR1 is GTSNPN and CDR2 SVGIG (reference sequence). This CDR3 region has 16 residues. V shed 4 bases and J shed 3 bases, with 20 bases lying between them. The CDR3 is CAWTDGTNRGTDTQYF. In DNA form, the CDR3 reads TGTGCCTGGACCGATGGGACAAACCGGGGTACAGATACGCAGTATTTT.

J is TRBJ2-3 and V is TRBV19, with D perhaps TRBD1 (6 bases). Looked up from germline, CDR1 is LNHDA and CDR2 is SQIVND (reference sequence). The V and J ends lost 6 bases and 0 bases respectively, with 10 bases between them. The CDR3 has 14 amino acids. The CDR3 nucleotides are TGTGCCAGTAGGACAGGCTATAGCACAGATACGCAGTATTTT. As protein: CASRTGYSTDTQYF.